The source of this TCR beta chain is a study of blood T cell repertoires in COVID-19. The overall study: From the United States, Italy and Spain came samples of acute and convalescent COVID-19. In each case, the material was cDNA or gDNA derived from T cells, B-cell-depleted T cells, or PBMCs.

Sequenced by immunoSEQ multiplex PCR; TCRdb stores in-frame clones only, minus some. The table lists roughly 220,000 clones, about nine tenths of them singletons, with 2% to 2.5% in the top ten. This CDR3 is built from 14 residues. Germline loops: CDR1 SQVTM, CDR2 ANQGSEA. V gave up 5 bases and J gave up 2 bases, with 14 bases separating them. Sequenced sample: peripheral blood. The sequence was collected from a man younger than 40 who had recovered from COVID-19. V usage is TRBV29-1 and J usage is TRBJ2-3, with TRBD2 as a possible D gene (7 bases). The CDR3 nucleotides read TGCAGCGTTAATATCGGGGGGCTCACAGATACGCAGTATTTT. It yields the protein CSVNIGGLTDTQYF.